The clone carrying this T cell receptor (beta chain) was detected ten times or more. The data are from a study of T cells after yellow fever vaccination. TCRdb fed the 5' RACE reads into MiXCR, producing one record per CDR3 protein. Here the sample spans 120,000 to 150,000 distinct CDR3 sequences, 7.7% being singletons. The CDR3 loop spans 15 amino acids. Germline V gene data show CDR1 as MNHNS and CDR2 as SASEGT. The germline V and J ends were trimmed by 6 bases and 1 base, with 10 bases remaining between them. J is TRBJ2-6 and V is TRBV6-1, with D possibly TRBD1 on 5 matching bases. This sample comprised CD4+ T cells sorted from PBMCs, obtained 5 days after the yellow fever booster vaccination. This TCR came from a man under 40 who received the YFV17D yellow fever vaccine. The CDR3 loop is CASRSGISGANVLTF. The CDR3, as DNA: TGTGCCAGCAGGTCAGGGATATCTGGGGCCAACGTCCTGACTTTC.